This T cell receptor (beta chain) was profiled in a study of blood T cells in healthy people across ages. Study-level findings and limits: TCR beta diversity tracked closely with naive T cell percentage.

It was with a sample-barcoded 5' primer and a J-beta primer mix that a second PCR of about 7 to 12 cycles was run. TCRdb independently ran MiXCR on the 5' RACE reads; one entry per CDR3 protein. In the table there are hundreds of thousands of distinct CDR3 sequences, 45% to 50% of which are singletons. Turning to this clonotype: The antigen is not known.

The sample comprised blood. The receptor was derived from a woman aged 55-75 years in good health.

This chain's CDR3 is CASSSGDSARTDTQYF. CDR3 coding DNA: TGTGCCAGCAGCTCAGGTGACAGCGCACGCACAGATACGCAGTATTTT. The chain uses TRBV7-2 and TRBJ2-3; D may be TRBD1 (5 bases). Trimming pared 4 bases from V and 1 base from J, leaving 15 bases between. Germline CDR1 is SGHTA and CDR2 is FQGNSA. This CDR3 has 16 residues.